The clone carrying this TCR beta chain appeared many times. This entry comes from a study of T cells after yellow fever vaccination. TCRdb itself ran the 5' RACE reads through MiXCR, one entry per CDR3 protein. The repertoire holds hundreds of thousands of distinct CDR3 sequences, with approximately 13% as singletons. The CDR3 has 15 amino acids. Germline V gene lookup returns CDR1 SGHRS and CDR2 YFSETQ. J lost 9 bases, V lost 7 bases, and 12 bases had no gene match. The chain combines TRBV5-1 with TRBJ2-1; 11 nucleotides line up with TRBD2. The clonotype originates from a young man who received the YFV17D yellow fever vaccine. Sample: PBMCs, taken on the day of the yellow fever booster vaccination. CDR3 sequence: CASRLELAGVGEQFF. CDR3 nucleotides: TGCGCCAGCCGGCTAGAACTAGCGGGAGTCGGTGAGCAGTTCTTC. Full variable domain (rest looked up from reference TRBV5-1 and TRBJ2-1): KAGVTQTPRYLIKTRGQQVTLSCSPISGHRSVSWYQQTPGQGLQFLFEYFSETQRNKGNFPGRFSGRQFSNSRSEMNVSTLELGDSALYLCASRLELAGVGEQFFGPGTRLTVL.